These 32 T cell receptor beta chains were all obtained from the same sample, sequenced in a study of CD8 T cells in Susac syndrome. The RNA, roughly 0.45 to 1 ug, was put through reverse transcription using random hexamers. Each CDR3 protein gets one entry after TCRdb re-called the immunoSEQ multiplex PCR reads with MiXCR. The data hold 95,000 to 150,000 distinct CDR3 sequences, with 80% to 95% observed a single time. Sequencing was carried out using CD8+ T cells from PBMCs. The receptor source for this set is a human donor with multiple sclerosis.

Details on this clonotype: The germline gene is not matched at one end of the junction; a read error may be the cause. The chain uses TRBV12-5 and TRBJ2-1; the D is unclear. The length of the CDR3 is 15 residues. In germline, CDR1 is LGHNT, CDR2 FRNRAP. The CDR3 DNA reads TGTGCTAGTGTTTTGGTAAGGGCCTCCTACAATGAGCAGTTCTTC. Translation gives CASVLVRASYNEQFF.

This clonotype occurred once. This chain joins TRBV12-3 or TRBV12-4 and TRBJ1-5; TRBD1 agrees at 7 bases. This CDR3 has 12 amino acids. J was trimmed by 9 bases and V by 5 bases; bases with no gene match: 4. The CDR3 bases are TGTGCCAGCAGTAAACAGGGGTGGCCCCAGCATTTT. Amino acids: CASSKQGWPQHF.

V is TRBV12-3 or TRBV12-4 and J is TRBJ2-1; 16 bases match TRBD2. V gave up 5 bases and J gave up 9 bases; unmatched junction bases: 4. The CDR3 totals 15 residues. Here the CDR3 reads CASSPGLAGGLEQFF. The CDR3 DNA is TGTGCCAGCAGTCCGGGACTAGCGGGAGGGCTTGAGCAGTTCTTC.

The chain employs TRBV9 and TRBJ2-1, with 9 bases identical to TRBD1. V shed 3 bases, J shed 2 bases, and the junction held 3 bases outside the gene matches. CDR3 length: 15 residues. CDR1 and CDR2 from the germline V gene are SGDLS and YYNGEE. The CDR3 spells CASSAGQGTYNEQFF. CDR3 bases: TGTGCCAGCAGCGCCGGACAGGGGACCTACAATGAGCAGTTCTTC.

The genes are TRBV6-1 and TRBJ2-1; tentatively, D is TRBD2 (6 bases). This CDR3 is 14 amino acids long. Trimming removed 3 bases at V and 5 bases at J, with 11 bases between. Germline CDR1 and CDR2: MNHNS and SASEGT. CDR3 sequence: CASSDLGLNNEQFF. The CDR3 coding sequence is TGTGCCAGCAGTGACCTGGGACTGAACAATGAGCAGTTCTTC.

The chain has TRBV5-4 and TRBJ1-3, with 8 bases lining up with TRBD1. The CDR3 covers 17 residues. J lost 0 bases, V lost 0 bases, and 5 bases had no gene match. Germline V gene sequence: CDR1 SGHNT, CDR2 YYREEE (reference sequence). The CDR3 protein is CASSLVTGGLSGNTIYF. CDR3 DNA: TGTGCCAGCAGCTTGGTAACAGGGGGTCTCTCTGGAAACACCATATATTTT.

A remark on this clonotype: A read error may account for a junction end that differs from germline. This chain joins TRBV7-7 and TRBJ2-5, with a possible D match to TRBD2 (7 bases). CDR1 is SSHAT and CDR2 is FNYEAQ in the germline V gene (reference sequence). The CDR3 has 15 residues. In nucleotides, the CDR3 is TGTGCTAGCACCCTTGGCTCAGGGGAGGGAGAGACCCAGTACTTC. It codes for CASTLGSGEGETQYF.

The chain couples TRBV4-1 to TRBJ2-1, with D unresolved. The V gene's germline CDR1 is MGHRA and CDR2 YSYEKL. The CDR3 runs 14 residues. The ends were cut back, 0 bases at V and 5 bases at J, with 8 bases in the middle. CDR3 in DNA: TGCGCCAGCAGCCAAGAAACCCCGAACAATGAGCAGTTCTTC. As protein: CASSQETPNNEQFF.

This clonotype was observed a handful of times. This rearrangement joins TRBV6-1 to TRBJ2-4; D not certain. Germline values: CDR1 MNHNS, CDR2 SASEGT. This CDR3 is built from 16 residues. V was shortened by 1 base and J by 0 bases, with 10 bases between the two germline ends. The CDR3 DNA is TGTGCCAGCAGTGAAGAGCAGATACTAGCCAAAAACATTCAGTACTTC. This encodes CASSEEQILAKNIQYF.

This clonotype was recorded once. The CDR3 loop reads CASSYLDEAFF. DNA of the CDR3: TGTGCCAGCAGTTACCTAGATGAAGCTTTCTTT. The V and J genes are TRBV6-5 and TRBJ1-1; D remains ambiguous. CDR3 size: 11 residues. Trimming removed 2 bases at V and 7 bases at J, with 5 bases between. Germline CDR1 MNHEY, CDR2 SVGAGI.

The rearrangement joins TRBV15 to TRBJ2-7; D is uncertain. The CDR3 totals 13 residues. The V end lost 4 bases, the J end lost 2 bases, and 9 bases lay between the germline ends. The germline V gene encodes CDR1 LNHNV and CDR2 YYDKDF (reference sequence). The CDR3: CATSTRSPYEQYF. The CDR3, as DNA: TGTGCCACCAGCACTCGGTCTCCCTACGAGCAGTACTTC.

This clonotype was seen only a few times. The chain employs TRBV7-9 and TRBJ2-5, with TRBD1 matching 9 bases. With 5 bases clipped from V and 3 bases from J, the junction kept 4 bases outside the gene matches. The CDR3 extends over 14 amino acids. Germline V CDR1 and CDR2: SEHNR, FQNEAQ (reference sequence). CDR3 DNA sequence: TGTGCCAGCAGCCAGGGACAGGGAGAAGAGACCCAGTACTTC. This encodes CASSQGQGEETQYF.

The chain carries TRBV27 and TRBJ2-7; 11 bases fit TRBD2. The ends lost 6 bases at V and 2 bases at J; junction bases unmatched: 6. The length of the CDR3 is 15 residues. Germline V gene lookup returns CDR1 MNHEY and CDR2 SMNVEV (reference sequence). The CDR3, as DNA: TGTGCCAGCAGAGAGGGACTAGCGGCTACCTACGAGCAGTACTTC. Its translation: CASREGLAATYEQYF.

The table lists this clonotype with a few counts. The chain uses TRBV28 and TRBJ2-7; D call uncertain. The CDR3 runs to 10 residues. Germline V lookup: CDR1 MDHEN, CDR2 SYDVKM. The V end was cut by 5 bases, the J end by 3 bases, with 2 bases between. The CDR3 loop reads CASSDYEQYF. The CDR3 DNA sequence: TGTGCCAGCAGTGACTACGAGCAGTACTTC.

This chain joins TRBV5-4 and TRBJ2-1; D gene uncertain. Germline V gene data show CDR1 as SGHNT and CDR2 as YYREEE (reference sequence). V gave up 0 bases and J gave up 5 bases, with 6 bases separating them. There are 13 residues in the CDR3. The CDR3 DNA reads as TGTGCCAGCAGCTTGGCCCCGGACAATGAGCAGTTCTTC. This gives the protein CASSLAPDNEQFF.

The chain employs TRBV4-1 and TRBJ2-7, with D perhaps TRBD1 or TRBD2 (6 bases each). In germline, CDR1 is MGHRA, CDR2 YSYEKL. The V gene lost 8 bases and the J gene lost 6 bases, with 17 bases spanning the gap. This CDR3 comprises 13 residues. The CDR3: CASGGGSPREQYF. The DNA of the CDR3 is TGCGCCAGCGGAGGGGGGAGTCCCCGCGAGCAGTACTTC.

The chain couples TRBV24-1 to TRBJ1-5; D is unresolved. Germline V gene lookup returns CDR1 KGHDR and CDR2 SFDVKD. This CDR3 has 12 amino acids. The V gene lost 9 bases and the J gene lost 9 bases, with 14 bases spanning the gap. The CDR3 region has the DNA TGTGCCACCGGGGATGGGCTGTGGCCCCAGCATTTT. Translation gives CATGDGLWPQHF.

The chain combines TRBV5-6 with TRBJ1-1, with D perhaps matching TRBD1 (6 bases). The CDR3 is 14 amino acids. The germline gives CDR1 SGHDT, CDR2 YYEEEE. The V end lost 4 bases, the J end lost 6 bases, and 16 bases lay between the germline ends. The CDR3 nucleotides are TGTGCCAGCAGCCCAGGAGCGTCAGGGGCTGAAGCTTTCTTT. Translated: CASSPGASGAEAFF.

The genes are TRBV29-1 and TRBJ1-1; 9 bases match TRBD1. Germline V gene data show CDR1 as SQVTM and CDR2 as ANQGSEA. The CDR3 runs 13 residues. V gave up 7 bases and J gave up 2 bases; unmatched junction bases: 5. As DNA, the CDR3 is TGCAGCGCAAGGGACAGGGTCAACACTGAAGCTTTCTTT. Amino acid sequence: CSARDRVNTEAFF. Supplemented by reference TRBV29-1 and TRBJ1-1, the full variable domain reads SAVISQKPSRDICQRGTSLTIQCQVDSQVTMMFWYRQQPGQSLTLIATANQGSEATYESGFVIDKFPISRPNLTFSTLTVSNMSPEDSSIYLCSARDRVNTEAFFGQGTRLTVV.

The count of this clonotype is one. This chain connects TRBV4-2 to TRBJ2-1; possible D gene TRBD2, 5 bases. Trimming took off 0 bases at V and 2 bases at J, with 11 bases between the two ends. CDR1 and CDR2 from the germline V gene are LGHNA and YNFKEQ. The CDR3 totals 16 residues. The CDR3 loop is CASSQDPSRPYNEQFF. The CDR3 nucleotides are TGTGCCAGCAGCCAAGATCCTAGCCGACCCTACAATGAGCAGTTCTTC.

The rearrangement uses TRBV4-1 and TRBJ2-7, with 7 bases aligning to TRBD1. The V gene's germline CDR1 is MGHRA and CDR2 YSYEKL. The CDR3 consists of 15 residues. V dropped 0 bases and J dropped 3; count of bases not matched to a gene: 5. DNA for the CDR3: TGCGCCAGCAGCCAAGACCGACAGGGTCTCTACGAGCAGTACTTC. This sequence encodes CASSQDRQGLYEQYF.

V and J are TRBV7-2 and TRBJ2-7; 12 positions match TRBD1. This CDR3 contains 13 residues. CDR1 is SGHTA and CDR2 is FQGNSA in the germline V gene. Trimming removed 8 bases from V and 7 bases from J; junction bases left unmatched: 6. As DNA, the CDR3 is TGTGCCAGCCGGGGACAGGGGGCATTGGAGCAGTACTTC. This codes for CASRGQGALEQYF.

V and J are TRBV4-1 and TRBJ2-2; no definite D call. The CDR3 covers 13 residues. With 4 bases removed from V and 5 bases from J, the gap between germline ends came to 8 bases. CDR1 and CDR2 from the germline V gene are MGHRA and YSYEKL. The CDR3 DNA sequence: TGCGCCAGCAGCCTTAGATGGACCGGGGAGCTGTTTTTT. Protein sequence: CASSLRWTGELFF.

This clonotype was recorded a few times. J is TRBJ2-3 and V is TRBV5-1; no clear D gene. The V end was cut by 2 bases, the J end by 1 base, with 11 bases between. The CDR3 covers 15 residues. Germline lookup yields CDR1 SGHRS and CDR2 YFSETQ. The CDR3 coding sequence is TGCGCCAGCAGCTTCTGGAAAGAAGGCACAGATACGCAGTATTTT. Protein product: CASSFWKEGTDTQYF.

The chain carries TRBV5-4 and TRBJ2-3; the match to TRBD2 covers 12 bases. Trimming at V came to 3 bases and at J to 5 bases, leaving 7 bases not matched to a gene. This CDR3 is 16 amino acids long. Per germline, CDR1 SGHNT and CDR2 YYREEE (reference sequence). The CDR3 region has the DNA TGTGCCAGCAGCTCCACGGGACTAGCGGGTTTAGATACGCAGTATTTT. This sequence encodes CASSSTGLAGLDTQYF.

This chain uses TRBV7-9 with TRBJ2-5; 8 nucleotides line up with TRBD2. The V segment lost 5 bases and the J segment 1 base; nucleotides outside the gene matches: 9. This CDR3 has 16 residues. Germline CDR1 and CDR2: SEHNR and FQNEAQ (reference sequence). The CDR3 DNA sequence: TGTGCCAGCAGCCAGCTGACGGGAGGGCCCCAAGAGACCCAGTACTTC. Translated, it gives CASSQLTGGPQETQYF.

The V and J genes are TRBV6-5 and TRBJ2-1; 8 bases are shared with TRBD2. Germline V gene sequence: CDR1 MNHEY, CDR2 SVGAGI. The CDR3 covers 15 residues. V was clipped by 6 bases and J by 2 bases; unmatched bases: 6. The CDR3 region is CASRVSGGTYNEQFF. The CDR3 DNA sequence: TGTGCCAGCAGAGTCAGCGGGGGAACCTACAATGAGCAGTTCTTC.

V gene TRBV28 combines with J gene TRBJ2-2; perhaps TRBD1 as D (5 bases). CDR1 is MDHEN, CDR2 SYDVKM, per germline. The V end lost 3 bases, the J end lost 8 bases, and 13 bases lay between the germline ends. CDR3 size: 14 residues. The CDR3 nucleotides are TGTGCCAGCAGTTTCAGGGTGGAAGTGGGGGAGCTGTTTTTT. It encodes CASSFRVEVGELFF.

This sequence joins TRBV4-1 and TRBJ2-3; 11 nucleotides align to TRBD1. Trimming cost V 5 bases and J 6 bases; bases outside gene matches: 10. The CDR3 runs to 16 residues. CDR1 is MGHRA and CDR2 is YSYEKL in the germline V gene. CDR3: CASSTKGTGGADTQYF. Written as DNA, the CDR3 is TGCGCCAGCAGCACTAAAGGGACAGGGGGAGCCGATACGCAGTATTTT.

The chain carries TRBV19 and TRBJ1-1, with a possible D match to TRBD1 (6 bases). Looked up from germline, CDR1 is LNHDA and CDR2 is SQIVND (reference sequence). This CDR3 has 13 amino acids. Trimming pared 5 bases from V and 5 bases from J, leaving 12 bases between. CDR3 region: CASSETGGTEAFF. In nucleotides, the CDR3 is TGTGCCAGTAGTGAGACAGGAGGGACTGAAGCTTTCTTT. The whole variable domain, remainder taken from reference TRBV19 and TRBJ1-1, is DGGITQSPKYLFRKEGQNVTLSCEQNLNHDAMYWYRQDPGQGLRLIYYSQIVNDFQKGDIAEGYSVSREKKESFPLTVTSAQKNPTAFYLCASSETGGTEAFFGQGTRLTVV.

CDR3 nucleotide sequence: TGTGCCAGCAGCTCCGGACAGGGGGCGGCTGAAGCTTTCTTT. This sequence encodes CASSSGQGAAEAFF. The chain employs TRBV5-6 and TRBJ1-1, with 11 bases matching TRBD1. The CDR3 is made up of 14 amino acids. With 3 bases clipped from V and 6 bases from J, the junction kept 4 bases outside the gene matches. Germline V gene sequence: CDR1 SGHDT, CDR2 YYEEEE.

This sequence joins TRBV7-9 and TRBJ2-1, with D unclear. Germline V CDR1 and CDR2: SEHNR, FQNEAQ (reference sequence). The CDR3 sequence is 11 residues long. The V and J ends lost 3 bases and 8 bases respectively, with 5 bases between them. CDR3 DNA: TGTGCCAGCAGCTTCTTCGATGAGCAGTTCTTC. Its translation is CASSFFDEQFF.